A selection of T cell receptor beta chains follows, all from one sample in a study of shared clonotypes between healthy human individuals. Sequencing was performed with immunoSEQ multiplex PCR; in TCRdb, only in-frame clones are kept and a portion is missing. The sample lists fewer than 2.5 million clones; over 85% were seen once. The sequenced material came from naive CD4+ T cells from PBMCs. The receptors originated from a man aged 18 to 29 in good health. Some clones in this sample may be carry-over from other donors' samples. Both conserved end residues are part of each CDR3. Rows may omit the clone size; those that give it use once, few, many or a size class.

CDR3aa	v_gene	j_gene	abundance
CASSLHSNQPQHF	TRBV18	TRBJ1-5	.
CSGTSGRANTQYF	TRBV29-1	TRBJ2-3	.
CASSYSRGNTEAFF	TRBV6-5	TRBJ1-1	few
CASSLGGQGMDEQFF	TRBV7-9	TRBJ2-1	.
CASNFSVISWNEQFF	TRBV10-1	TRBJ2-1	.
CASSIGAGRSYGYTF	TRBV19	TRBJ1-2	few
CATNAGTMNTEAFF	TRBV2	TRBJ1-1	.
CASSIGDRDTGELFF	TRBV19	TRBJ2-2	.
CASSPQDTQYF	TRBV2	TRBJ2-3	.
CASSLEGSRSTDTQYF	TRBV7-2	TRBJ2-3	.
CASSPSEREPYEQYF	TRBV18	TRBJ2-7	.
CASSKAPVDGYTF	TRBV6-1	TRBJ1-2	.
CASSQIAGGSYNEQFF	TRBV4-2	TRBJ2-1	.
CASSLRDTNEKLFF	TRBV4-3	TRBJ1-4	.
CASSRAPRGPSGSYGYTF	TRBV18	TRBJ1-2	.
CATSGGTISYEQYF	TRBV15	TRBJ2-7	.
CASSLSGGTDTQYF	TRBV18	TRBJ2-3	.
CASSLGVAGRADTQYF	TRBV7-6	TRBJ2-3	once
CASSPSGNSYEQYF	TRBV7-2	TRBJ2-7	.
CASRGSATEAFF	TRBV2	TRBJ1-1	.
CASSLGQGAYEQYF	TRBV7-2	TRBJ2-7	.
CASSQGTGGLEQYF	TRBV4-1	TRBJ2-7	.
CASSLDRGNTEAFF	TRBV5-1	TRBJ1-1	once
CASSLWRGEQFF	TRBV27	TRBJ2-1	.
CASSPLRGEAEAFF	TRBV18	TRBJ1-1	.
CASSLGAGTGELFF	TRBV11-3	TRBJ2-2	.